These 14 T cell receptor beta chains share one sample of origin, sequenced in a study of blood T cell repertoires in COVID-19. Measured with immunoSEQ multiplex PCR; TCRdb has only the in-frame clones, and not every one. The table includes about 240,000 clones, about 90% detected once. Sequenced input: peripheral blood. The receptors originated from a man aged 60-69 years who had recovered from COVID-19.

The chain links TRBV5-1 to TRBJ2-1; D may be TRBD1 (5 bases). CDR1 and CDR2 (germline): SGHRS, YFSETQ. This CDR3 is 16 amino acids long. Trimming pared 3 bases from V and 3 bases from J, leaving 16 bases between. The CDR3 DNA sequence: TGCGCCAGCAGCTCCGAGCCAGGGATTCGCTACAATGAGCAGTTCTTC. The encoded protein is CASSSEPGIRYNEQFF. Together with reference TRBV5-1 and TRBJ2-1, the CDR3 gives the full variable domain: KAGVTQTPRYLIKTRGQQVTLSCSPISGHRSVSWYQQTPGQGLQFLFEYFSETQRNKGNFPGRFSGRQFSNSRSEMNVSTLELGDSALYLCASSSEPGIRYNEQFFGPGTRLTVL.

V and J are TRBV7-2 and TRBJ2-2; 7 bases are a match to TRBD1. The ends lost 2 bases at V and 4 bases at J; junction bases unmatched: 7. Germline loops: CDR1 SGHTA, CDR2 FQGNSA. CDR3 length: 16 residues. The CDR3 sequence is CASSLIGGASTGELFF. For the CDR3, the DNA is TGTGCCAGCAGCTTAATAGGGGGCGCGAGCACCGGGGAGCTGTTTTTT. The full variable domain, its missing parts supplied by reference TRBV7-2 and TRBJ2-2, is GAGVSQSPSNKVTEKGKDVELRCDPISGHTALYWYRQSLGQGLEFLIYFQGNSAPDKSGLPSDRFSAERTGGSVSTLTIQRTQQEDSAVYLCASSLIGGASTGELFFGEGSRLTVL.

The chain employs TRBV28 and TRBJ1-5; D unresolved. There are 13 residues in the CDR3. Trimming cost V 3 bases and J 6 bases, with 9 bases left between them. Per germline, CDR1 MDHEN and CDR2 SYDVKM. CDR3 bases: TGTGCCAGCAGTTTCCGGGGAAGTCAGCCCCAGCATTTT. Translated, it gives CASSFRGSQPQHF.

In this sample, this clone turned up once. Relative to the germline gene, one junction end is altered; a read error may explain this. The V and J genes are TRBV6-6 and TRBJ1-5; D is unresolved. CDR1 MNHNY and CDR2 SVGAGI come from the germline V gene (reference sequence). The CDR3 runs to 12 residues. The CDR3 DNA is TGTGCCAGCAGTTCTGATAATCAGTCCCAGCATTTT. It encodes CASSSDNQSQHF.

The gene calls are TRBV5-1 and TRBJ2-3, with TRBD1 matching over 9 bases. Germline lookup yields CDR1 SGHRS and CDR2 YFSETQ. This CDR3 has 16 amino acids. V was clipped by 0 bases and J by 3 bases; unmatched bases: 5. CDR3 in DNA: TGCGCCAGCAGCTTGGGCACACAGGGGGCAACAGATACGCAGTATTTT. As protein: CASSLGTQGATDTQYF.

This chain links TRBV7-2 with TRBJ2-5; D is unclear. Trimming shortened V by 3 bases and J by 5 bases, and 10 bases separated the two germline ends. In germline, CDR1 is SGHTA, CDR2 FQGNSA. This CDR3 has 13 amino acids. The CDR3 protein is CASSFQSPETQYF. CDR3 DNA sequence: TGTGCCAGCAGCTTTCAGTCCCCCGAGACCCAGTACTTC.

The chain employs TRBV6-2 or TRBV6-3 and TRBJ2-1, with TRBD1 as a possible D gene (5 bases). Trimming cost V 2 bases and J 9 bases, with 11 bases left between them. CDR1 MNHEY and CDR2 SVGEGT come from the germline V gene. The CDR3 has 13 residues. CDR3 sequence reads: CASSYQDITEQFF. In nucleotides, the CDR3 is TGTGCCAGCAGTTACCAGGACATCACTGAGCAGTTCTTC.

This clone showed up just once. J is TRBJ2-1 and V is TRBV3-1 (or the pseudogene TRBV3-2); a weak D match, TRBD2 (6 bases). The germline V gene encodes CDR1 LGHDT and CDR2 YNNKEL (reference sequence). CDR3 length equals 14 residues. V lost 3 bases to trimming and J lost 8 bases, with 14 bases between them. The CDR3 loop is CASSQGGLRDEQFF. The DNA for the CDR3 is TGTGCCAGCAGCCAGGGAGGACTTAGGGATGAGCAGTTCTTC.

The J gene is TRBJ2-7, the V gene TRBV3-1 (or the pseudogene TRBV3-2), with 8 bases matching TRBD2. Germline-derived CDR1 and CDR2 are LGHDT and YNNKEL (reference sequence). This CDR3 contains 15 residues. J lost 5 bases, V lost 1 base, and 7 bases had no gene match. The chain's CDR3 is CASSQGASGSHEQYV. CDR3 in DNA: TGTGCCAGCAGCCAAGGGGCCAGCGGGAGTCACGAGCAGTACGTC.

The V and J genes are TRBV19 and TRBJ1-6; 7 bases are shared with TRBD1. J lost 7 bases, V lost 7 bases, and 16 bases had no gene match. The CDR3 totals 17 residues. The V gene's germline CDR1 is LNHDA and CDR2 SQIVND (reference sequence). The CDR3 region has the DNA TGTGCCAGTAATCTCCCTACGTCGACAGGGATGAATTCACCCCTCCACTTT. Translation: CASNLPTSTGMNSPLHF. The full variable domain, with the rest looked up from reference TRBV19 and TRBJ1-6, is DGGITQSPKYLFRKEGQNVTLSCEQNLNHDAMYWYRQDPGQGLRLIYYSQIVNDFQKGDIAEGYSVSREKKESFPLTVTSAQKNPTAFYLCASNLPTSTGMNSPLHFGNGTRLTVT.

The V gene is TRBV27, the J gene TRBJ1-1; D might be TRBD1 (6 bases). Germline assignment: CDR1 MNHEY and CDR2 SMNVEV (reference sequence). Trimming removed 6 bases at V and 1 base at J, with 9 bases between. This CDR3 spans 13 amino acids. CDR3 nucleotide sequence: TGTGCCAGCAGGAAAGGGGGGAACACTGAAGCTTTCTTT. It is translated as CASRKGGNTEAFF.

V usage is TRBV29-1 and J usage is TRBJ1-6; the match to TRBD1 covers 9 bases. Trimming cost V 6 bases and J 7 bases; bases outside gene matches: 4. Germline lookup yields CDR1 SQVTM and CDR2 ANQGSEA. The CDR3 totals 13 residues. This CDR3 is CSVGDRDNSPLHF. The CDR3 nucleotides read TGCAGCGTAGGGGACAGGGACAATTCACCCCTCCACTTT.

Here the CDR3 DNA reads TGTGCCAGCTCACCACCGAGCAGACAGAACACTGAAGCTTTCTTT. The encoded protein is CASSPPSRQNTEAFF. V is TRBV18 and J is TRBJ1-1; no clear D. CDR3 length: 15 amino acids. V was pared by 0 bases and J by 1 base, with 9 bases between. From germline, CDR1 is KGHSH and CDR2 LQKENI. The complete variable domain, with remaining parts taken from reference TRBV18 and TRBJ1-1, reads NAGVMQNPRHLVRRRGQEARLRCSPMKGHSHVYWYRQLPEEGLKFMVYLQKENIIDESGMPKERFSAEFPKEGPSILRIQQVVRGDSAAYFCASSPPSRQNTEAFFGQGTRLTVV.

This clone appeared a few times. The chain has TRBV29-1 and TRBJ2-5; D might be TRBD2 (5 bases). Looked up from germline, CDR1 is SQVTM and CDR2 is ANQGSEA. Trimming left V 4 bases short and J 4 bases short, with 10 bases between. The CDR3 is 12 residues long. CDR3 DNA: TGCAGCGTTGTTGAGGGCTTAGAGACCCAGTACTTC. Translating it yields CSVVEGLETQYF.